Following are 10 T cell receptor beta chains from one sample sequenced in a study of T cell responses to AZD1222 COVID-19 vaccine. Produced via immunoSEQ multiplex PCR; TCRdb's table is partial and in-frame only. The table has approximately 150,000 clones, 87% seen once. The sample was peripheral blood, taken on day 0 of AZD1222 vaccination. These receptors all stem from an adult in good health.

This clone came up a few times. The rearrangement joins TRBV27 to TRBJ1-5, with 9 bases identical to TRBD1. J lost 4 bases, V lost 6 bases, and 7 bases had no gene match. This CDR3 spans 15 amino acids. Germline V lookup: CDR1 MNHEY, CDR2 SMNVEV (reference sequence). The CDR3 DNA reads as TGTGCCAGCAGGCCGGACGGACAGGGGAATCAGCCCCAGCATTTT. As protein: CASRPDGQGNQPQHF.

Only a few counts were recorded for this clone. The chain links TRBV4-2 to TRBJ2-1, with D possibly being TRBD1 (7 bases). CDR1 and CDR2 (germline): LGHNA, YNFKEQ. The CDR3 runs to 16 residues. The V gene lost 0 bases and the J gene lost 6 bases, with 15 bases spanning the gap. The CDR3 nucleotides are TGTGCCAGCAGCCAAGATCAGGGGGACTCCCCCAATGAGCAGTTCTTC. It translates to CASSQDQGDSPNEQFF.

The chain couples TRBV29-1 to TRBJ1-1; perhaps TRBD1 as D (5 bases). The CDR3 loop spans 13 amino acids. The germline V gene has CDR1 SQVTM and CDR2 ANQGSEA. The V end lost 5 bases, the J end lost 2 bases, and 12 bases lay between the germline ends. CDR3 coding DNA: TGCAGCGTTCCGAGGGGTTCTAACACTGAAGCTTTCTTT. It specifies CSVPRGSNTEAFF. Full variable domain (remainder filled in from reference TRBV29-1 and TRBJ1-1): SAVISQKPSRDICQRGTSLTIQCQVDSQVTMMFWYRQQPGQSLTLIATANQGSEATYESGFVIDKFPISRPNLTFSTLTVSNMSPEDSSIYLCSVPRGSNTEAFFGQGTRLTVV.

A note on this clone: Other DNA sequences in the sample encode the same CDR3. This chain links TRBV19 with TRBJ1-1; 7 bases line up with TRBD1. The CDR3 runs to 14 residues. With 3 bases clipped from V and 1 base from J, the junction kept 2 bases outside the gene matches. Germline CDR1 LNHDA, CDR2 SQIVND (reference sequence). In DNA form, the CDR3 reads TGTGCCAGTAGTATGGGACAGCGGAACACTGAAGCTTTCTTT. Translated, it gives CASSMGQRNTEAFF. The full variable domain, in which reference TRBV19 and TRBJ1-1 provide the parts outside the CDR3, is DGGITQSPKYLFRKEGQNVTLSCEQNLNHDAMYWYRQDPGQGLRLIYYSQIVNDFQKGDIAEGYSVSREKKESFPLTVTSAQKNPTAFYLCASSMGQRNTEAFFGQGTRLTVV.

There are a few counts of this clone. The rearrangement uses TRBV5-4 and TRBJ1-2, with unresolved D. This CDR3 region has 12 residues. V lost 1 base to trimming and J lost 5 bases, with 6 bases between them. Germline loops: CDR1 SGHNT, CDR2 YYREEE (reference sequence). The CDR3 here is CASSLRWYGYTF. In DNA form, the CDR3 reads TGTGCCAGCAGCTTGAGATGGTATGGCTACACCTTC.

As DNA, the CDR3 is TGCAGTGCTAGTTCCGACCCCCAGGGGGGGAGGCCGCAGTATTTT. The encoded protein is CSASSDPQGGRPQYF. This chain links TRBV20-1 with TRBJ2-3; tentatively, D is TRBD1 or TRBD2 (7 bases each). V was clipped by 3 bases and J by 10 bases, with 23 bases between them. Germline CDR1 DFQATT, CDR2 SNEGSKA (reference sequence). This CDR3 is built from 15 residues.

Comments on this clone: A junction boundary mismatches the germline segment, possibly from a read error. The chain links TRBV7-9 to TRBJ2-3; 10 bases match TRBD2. The CDR3 runs 16 residues. Looked up from germline, CDR1 is SEHNR and CDR2 is FQNEAQ (reference sequence). Written as DNA, the CDR3 is TGTGCCAGCAGCGTAGCCAGCGGGGGGGGTACAGATACGCAGTATTTT. It codes for CASSVASGGGTDTQYF.

This chain uses TRBV5-1 with TRBJ2-5; D call uncertain. Looked up from germline, CDR1 is SGHRS and CDR2 is YFSETQ. Trimming stripped 2 bases from V and 2 bases from J, with 10 bases between. The CDR3 extends over 14 amino acids. The CDR3: CASSLDTEQETQYF. The CDR3 bases are TGCGCCAGCAGCTTAGACACGGAGCAAGAGACCCAGTACTTC.

This chain uses TRBV7-2 with TRBJ1-6, with a weak D call TRBD1 (5 bases). The CDR3 has 13 amino acids. Germline CDR1 is SGHTA and CDR2 is FQGNSA. V was cut by 0 bases and J by 11 bases, with 8 bases left in between. As DNA, the CDR3 is TGTGCCAGCAGCTTAGCGTGGGGGGCACCCCTCCACTTT. As protein: CASSLAWGAPLHF.

Notes on this clone: Because the CDR3 is missing its conserved closing phenylalanine or tryptophan, this is likely a read error. The DNA is omitted, as the CDR3 cannot be located on it reliably, and the CDR3 follows TCRdb's listing. This chain connects TRBV27 to TRBJ2-7; the table's TRBD1 call for D was not verified on the DNA. The CDR3 adds up to 9 amino acids, both ends counted. Germline CDR1 and CDR2: MNHEY and SMNVEV (reference sequence). The CDR3 protein is CASRGTGWH.